This T cell receptor beta chain was documented in a study of T-cell memory formation after mild COVID-19. CDR3 length: 15 residues. Germline V gives CDR1 ENHRY, CDR2 SYGVKD. V gave up 4 bases and J gave up 4 bases, with 14 bases separating them. General study findings and limits: Clones shrinking from day 15 to 85 showed even CD4/CD8 mixes; later expanders tilted CD4+. Those CD4+ clones that contracted were mainly in CM and EM (CD8+ ones in EMRA).

TCRdb re-analysed the 5' RACE reads in MiXCR, keeping a single row per CDR3 protein. Of approximately 150,000 distinct CDR3 sequences listed, 10% to 15% are singletons. Comment on this clonotype: Its target is unknown.

The sample was PBMCs or a T cell subset sorted from them (not recorded which). The TCR sequence derives from a man in his late teens or twenties who had mild COVID-19 (a few samples of this study predate the infection). Cell type and time point are not known. This chain links TRBV10-3 with TRBJ1-5; D remains ambiguous. The CDR3 spells CAISGVGRNNQPQHF. The CDR3 coding sequence is TGTGCCATCAGTGGAGTAGGCCGCAATAATCAGCCCCAGCATTTT.